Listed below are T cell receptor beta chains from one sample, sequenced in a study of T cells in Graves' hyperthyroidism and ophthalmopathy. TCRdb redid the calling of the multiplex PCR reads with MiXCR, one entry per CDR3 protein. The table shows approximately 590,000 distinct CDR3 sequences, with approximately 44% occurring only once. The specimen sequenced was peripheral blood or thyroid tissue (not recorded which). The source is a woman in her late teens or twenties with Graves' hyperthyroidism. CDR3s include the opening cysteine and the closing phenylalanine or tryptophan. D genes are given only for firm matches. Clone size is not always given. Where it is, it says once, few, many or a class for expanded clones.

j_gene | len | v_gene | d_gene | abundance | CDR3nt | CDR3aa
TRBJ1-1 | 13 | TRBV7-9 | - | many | TGTGCCAGCAGCTTAATGACGGGCACTGAAGCTTTCTTT | CASSLMTGTEAFF
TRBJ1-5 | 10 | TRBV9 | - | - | TGTGCCAGCCCGGACCAGCCCCAGCATTTT | CASPDQPQHF
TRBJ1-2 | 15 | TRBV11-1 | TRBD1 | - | TGTGCCAGCCGCCTCCTCCGGGACAGCCAGTATGGCTACACCTTC | CASRLLRDSQYGYTF
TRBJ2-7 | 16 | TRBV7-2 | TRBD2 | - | TGTGCCAGCAGCTTAGGAGGGACTAGCGGAGCCTACGAGCAGTACTTC | CASSLGGTSGAYEQYF
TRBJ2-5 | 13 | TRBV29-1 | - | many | TGCAGCGTTGCAGCCGGGACCCAAGAGACCCAGTACTTC | CSVAAGTQETQYF
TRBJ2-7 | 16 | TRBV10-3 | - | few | TGTGCCATCAGTGAGTCGTCAGGGATAAGCTCCTACGAGCAGTACTTC | CAISESSGISSYEQYF
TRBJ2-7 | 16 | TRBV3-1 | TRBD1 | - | TGTGCCAGCAGCCAAGAAAGGACAGGGATTGTCTACGAGCAGTACTTC | CASSQERTGIVYEQYF
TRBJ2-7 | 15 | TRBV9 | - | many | TGTGCCAGCAGCGCCACCGCCCTGACCTCCCGAGAGCAGTACTTC | CASSATALTSREQYF
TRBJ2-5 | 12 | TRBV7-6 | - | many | TGTGCCAGCAGCTTAGGGTTGGAGCGTATGTACTTC | CASSLGLERMYF
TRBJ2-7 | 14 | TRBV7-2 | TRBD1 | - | TGTGCCAGCAGCCCCACAGGGGTAGGCTACGAGCAGTACTTC | CASSPTGVGYEQYF
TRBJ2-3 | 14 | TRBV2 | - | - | TGTGCCAGCAGTGAGAAGCGGAGCACAGATACGCAGTATTTT | CASSEKRSTDTQYF
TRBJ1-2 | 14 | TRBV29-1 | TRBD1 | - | TGCAGCGCAGCCGGGACAGGGGGCATGTATGGCTACACCTTC | CSAAGTGGMYGYTF
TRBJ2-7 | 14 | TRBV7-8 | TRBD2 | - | TGTGCCAGCAGCGCGGCGGGACTAGCCTACGAGCAGTACTTC | CASSAAGLAYEQYF
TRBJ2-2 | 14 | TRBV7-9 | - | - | TGTGCCAGCAGTTACGCCTTGTACACCGGGGAGCTGTTTTTT | CASSYALYTGELFF
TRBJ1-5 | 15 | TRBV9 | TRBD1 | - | TGTGCCAGCAGCGCCTCGGGACAGTCCAATCAGCCCCAGCATTTT | CASSASGQSNQPQHF
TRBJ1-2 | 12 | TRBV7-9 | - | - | TGTGCCAGCAGCCTTGAAGCGGGAGGCTACACCTTC | CASSLEAGGYTF
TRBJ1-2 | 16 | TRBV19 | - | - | TGTGCCAGTAGTATAGATAACGGCGGCTCTAACTATGGCTACACCTTC | CASSIDNGGSNYGYTF
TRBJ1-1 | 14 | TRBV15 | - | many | TGTGCCACCAGCACCCTGACAGAGAACACTGAAGCTTTCTTT | CATSTLTENTEAFF
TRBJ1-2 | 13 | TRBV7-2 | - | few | TGTGCCAGCAGCTTCGGAGGGATCTATGGCTACACCTTC | CASSFGGIYGYTF
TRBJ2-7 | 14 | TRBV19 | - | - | TGTGCCAGTAGCGAGACTCCGCCCAGGGACGAGCAGTACTTC | CASSETPPRDEQYF
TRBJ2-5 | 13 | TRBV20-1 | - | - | TGCAGTGCTAGAGCCGGGCTACAAGAGACCCAGTACTTC | CSARAGLQETQYF
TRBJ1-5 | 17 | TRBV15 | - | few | TGTGCCACCAGCAGAGTCCCCCAGCCTTATAGCAATCAGCCCCAGCATTTT | CATSRVPQPYSNQPQHF
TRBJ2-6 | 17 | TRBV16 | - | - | TGTGCCAGCAGCCAATCAGGCAGCGGAGCGGTTGGCAACGTCCTGACTTTC | CASSQSGSGAVGNVLTF
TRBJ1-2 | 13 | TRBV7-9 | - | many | TGTGCCAGCAGCGTCCCAGGGTGGTATGGCTACACCTTC | CASSVPGWYGYTF
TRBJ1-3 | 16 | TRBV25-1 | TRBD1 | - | TGTGCCAGCTCACCGCCGCAGGGGGCGAGGGGAAACACCATATATTTT | CASSPPQGARGNTIYF
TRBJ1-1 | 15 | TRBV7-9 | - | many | TGTGCCAGCAGCTTCGCAGGGCGGGTGAACACTGAAGCTTTCTTT | CASSFAGRVNTEAFF
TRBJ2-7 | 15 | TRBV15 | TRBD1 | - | TGTGCCACCAGCATTAGACAGGGGGCGACCTACGAGCAGTACTTC | CATSIRQGATYEQYF
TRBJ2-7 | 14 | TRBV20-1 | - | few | TGCAGTGCGGGACGAGGGGGGGGAATCGACGAGCAGTACTTC | CSAGRGGGIDEQYF
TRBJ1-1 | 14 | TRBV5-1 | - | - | TGCGCCAGCAGCTTACGGGGCGACCGGATTGAAGCTTTCTTT | CASSLRGDRIEAFF
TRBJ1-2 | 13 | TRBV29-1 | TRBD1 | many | TGCAGCGTTGTTAGACAGGGGGACTATGGCTACACCTTC | CSVVRQGDYGYTF
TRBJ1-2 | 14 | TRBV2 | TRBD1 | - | TGTGCCAGCAGTGCCCGGGACAGGGGAACTGGCTACAACTTC | CASSARDRGTGYNF
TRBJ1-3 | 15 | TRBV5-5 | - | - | TGTGCCAGCAGCTTGGCCTGGTTCTCTGGAAACACCATATATTTT | CASSLAWFSGNTIYF
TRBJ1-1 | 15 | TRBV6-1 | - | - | TGTGCCAGCACAAACCACAGGTTAATGAGCACTGAAGCTTTCTTT | CASTNHRLMSTEAFF
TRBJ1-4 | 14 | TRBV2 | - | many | TGTGCCAGCAGTGAAGGGGAAATAACTTGGAAACTGTTTTTT | CASSEGEITWKLFF
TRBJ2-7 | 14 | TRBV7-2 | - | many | TGTGCCAGCAGTTTCCGACAGGGAGGGTACGAGCAGTACTTC | CASSFRQGGYEQYF
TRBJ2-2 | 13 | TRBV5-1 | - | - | TGTGCCAGCAGTCTCTGGGACACCGGGGAGCTGTTTTTT | CASSLWDTGELFF
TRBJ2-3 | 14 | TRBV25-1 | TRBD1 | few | TGTGCCAGCAGTCCGGGGACAGCAACAGATACGCAGTATTTT | CASSPGTATDTQYF
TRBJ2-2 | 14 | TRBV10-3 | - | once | TGTGCCATCATCGAACAGGGTTCCACCGGGGAGCTGTTTTTT | CAIIEQGSTGELFF
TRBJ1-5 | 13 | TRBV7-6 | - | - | TGTGCCAGCAGCCCGGGGGGCAGTCAGCCCCAGCATTTT | CASSPGGSQPQHF
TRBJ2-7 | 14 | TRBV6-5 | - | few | TGTGCCAGCAGTTACTCCCGTGGACAGTACGAGCAGTACTTC | CASSYSRGQYEQYF
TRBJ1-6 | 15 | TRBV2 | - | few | TGTGCCAGCAGCTTAAGTTACGGGGGATATTCACCCCTCCACTTT | CASSLSYGGYSPLHF